Detailed here is one T cell receptor (beta chain). CDR1 SGHTA and CDR2 FQGTGA come from the germline V gene. Trimming pared 1 base from V and 4 bases from J, leaving 9 bases between. CDR3 length equals 14 residues. As handled by the study authors: Researchers report that nucleated cell counts were estimated from reference gene primer amplification. The protocol was immunoSEQ multiplex PCR, while the TCRdb copy is restricted to in-frame clones and leaves out a portion. Clone size and the V and J calls come from that table; the DNA yielded D and trimming. The sample comprises about 69,000 clones, about 80% of which are singletons, and about an eighth rests with the top ten. The data belong to a study of blood T cell repertoires in COVID-19.

This sequence was found in a man between 50 and 59 years old with COVID-19, enrolled during active disease. The chain employs TRBV7-3 and TRBJ2-3; D is unclear. The sequencing input was peripheral blood. The CDR3 spells CASSLNAGSDTQYF. CDR3 in DNA: TGTGCCAGCAGCTTAAACGCAGGCTCAGATACGCAGTATTTT.